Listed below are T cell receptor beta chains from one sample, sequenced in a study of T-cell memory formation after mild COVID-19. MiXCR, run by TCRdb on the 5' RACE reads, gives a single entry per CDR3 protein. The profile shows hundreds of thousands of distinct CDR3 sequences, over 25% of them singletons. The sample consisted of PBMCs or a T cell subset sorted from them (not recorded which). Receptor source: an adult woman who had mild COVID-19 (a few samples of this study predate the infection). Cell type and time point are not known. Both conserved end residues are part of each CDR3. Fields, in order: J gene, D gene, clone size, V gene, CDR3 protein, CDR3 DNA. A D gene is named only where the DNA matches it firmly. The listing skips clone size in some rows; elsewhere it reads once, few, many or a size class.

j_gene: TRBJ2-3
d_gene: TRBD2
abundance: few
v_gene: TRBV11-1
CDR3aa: CASSAGGTSGSGTQYF
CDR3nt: TGTGCCAGCAGCGCCGGAGGGACTAGCGGTTCGGGTACGCAGTATTTT

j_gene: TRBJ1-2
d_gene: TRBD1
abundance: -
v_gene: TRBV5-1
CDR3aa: CASSLVGGAEPSDGYTF
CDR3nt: TGCGCCAGCAGCTTGGTAGGGGGCGCGGAGCCCTCGGATGGCTACACCTTC

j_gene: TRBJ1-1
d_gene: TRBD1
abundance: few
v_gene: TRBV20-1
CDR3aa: CSARDLDRMNTEAFF
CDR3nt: TGCAGTGCTAGAGATTTGGACAGGATGAACACTGAAGCTTTCTTT

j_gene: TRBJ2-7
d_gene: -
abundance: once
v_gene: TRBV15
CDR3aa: CATSNRQGGYEQYF
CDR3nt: TGTGCCACCAGCAACAGACAGGGAGGGTACGAGCAGTACTTC

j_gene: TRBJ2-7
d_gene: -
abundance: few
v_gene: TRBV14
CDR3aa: CASSQERWGYEQYF
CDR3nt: TGTGCCAGCAGCCAAGAGAGGTGGGGATACGAGCAGTACTTC

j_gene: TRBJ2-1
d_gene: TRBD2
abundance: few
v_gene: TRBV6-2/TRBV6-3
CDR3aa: CASRPSGNPQNEQFF
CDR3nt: TGTGCCAGCAGGCCTAGCGGGAACCCACAAAATGAGCAGTTCTTC

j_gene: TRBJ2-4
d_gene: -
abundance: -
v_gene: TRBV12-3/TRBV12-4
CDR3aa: CASSSLETKNIQYF
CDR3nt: TGTGCCAGCAGTTCACTAGAAACCAAAAACATTCAGTACTTC

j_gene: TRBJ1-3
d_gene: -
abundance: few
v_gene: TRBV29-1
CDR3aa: CSVVLGAGNTIYF
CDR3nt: TGCAGCGTTGTGTTGGGTGCTGGAAACACCATATATTTT

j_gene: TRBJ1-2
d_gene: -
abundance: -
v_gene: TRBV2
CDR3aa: CASSVDSGRVGGYTF
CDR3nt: TGTGCCAGCAGTGTGGACAGCGGAAGGGTCGGGGGCTACACCTTC

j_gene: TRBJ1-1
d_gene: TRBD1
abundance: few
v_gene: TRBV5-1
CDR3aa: CASSWSGGMEAFF
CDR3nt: TGCGCCAGCAGCTGGTCAGGGGGCATGGAAGCTTTCTTT

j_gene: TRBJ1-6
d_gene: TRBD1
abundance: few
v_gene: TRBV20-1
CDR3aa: CSAVPGGQYNSPLHF
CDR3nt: TGCAGTGCGGTCCCTGGGGGACAGTATAATTCACCCCTCCACTTT

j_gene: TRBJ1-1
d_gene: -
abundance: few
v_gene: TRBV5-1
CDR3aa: CASSGSTTGTEAFF
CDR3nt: TGCGCCAGCAGCGGCAGCACCACAGGGACTGAAGCTTTCTTT

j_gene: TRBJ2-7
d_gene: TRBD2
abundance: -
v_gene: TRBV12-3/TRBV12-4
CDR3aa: CASSSAGGRNEQYF
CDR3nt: TGTGCCAGCAGTTCAGCGGGAGGTAGGAACGAGCAGTACTTC

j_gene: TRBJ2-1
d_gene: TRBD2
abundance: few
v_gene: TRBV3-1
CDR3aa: CASSPTLAGAVHEQFF
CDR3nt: TGTGCCAGCAGCCCAACCCTAGCGGGAGCGGTCCATGAGCAGTTCTTC

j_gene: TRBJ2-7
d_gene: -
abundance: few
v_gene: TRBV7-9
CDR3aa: CASSLGGRPHYEQYF
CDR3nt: TGTGCCAGCAGCTTAGGGGGAAGACCCCACTACGAGCAGTACTTC

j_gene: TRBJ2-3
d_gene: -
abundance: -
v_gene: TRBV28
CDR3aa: CASSLTSADTQYF
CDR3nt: TGTGCCAGCAGTCTAACCAGCGCAGATACGCAGTATTTT

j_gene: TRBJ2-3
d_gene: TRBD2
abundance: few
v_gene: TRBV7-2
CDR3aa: CASSLGSGTLRDTQYF
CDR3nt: TGTGCCAGCAGCTTAGGTAGCGGGACCCTCAGAGATACGCAGTATTTT

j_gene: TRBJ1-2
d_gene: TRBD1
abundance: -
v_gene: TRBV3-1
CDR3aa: CASSLIGTGDGYTF
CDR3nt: TGTGCCAGCAGCCTAATCGGGACAGGAGATGGCTACACCTTC

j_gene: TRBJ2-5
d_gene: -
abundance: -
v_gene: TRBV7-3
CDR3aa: CASSLTPSQETQYF
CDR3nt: TGTGCCAGCAGCTTAACCCCTTCCCAAGAGACCCAGTACTTC

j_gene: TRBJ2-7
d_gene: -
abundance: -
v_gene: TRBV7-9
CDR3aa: CASSPLSNEQYF
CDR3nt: TGTGCCAGCAGCCCGCTATCGAACGAGCAGTACTTC

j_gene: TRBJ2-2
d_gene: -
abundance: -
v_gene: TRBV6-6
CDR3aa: CASILPGAGELFF
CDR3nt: TGTGCCAGCATTCTACCCGGAGCCGGGGAGCTGTTTTTT

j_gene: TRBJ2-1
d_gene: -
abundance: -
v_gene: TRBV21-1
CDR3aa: CASSKAGLWLNYNEQFF
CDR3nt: TGTGCCAGCAGCAAAGCGGGACTTTGGCTGAACTACAATGAGCAGTTCTTC

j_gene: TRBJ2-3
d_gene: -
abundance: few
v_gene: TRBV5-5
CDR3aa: CASSAFYGDTQYF
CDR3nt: TGTGCCAGCAGCGCCTTCTATGGGGATACGCAGTATTTT

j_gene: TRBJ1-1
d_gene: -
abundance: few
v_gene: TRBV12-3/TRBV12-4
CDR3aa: CATTSSGRLSF
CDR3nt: TGTGCCACCACCTCCTCTGGGCGCCTTTCATTT

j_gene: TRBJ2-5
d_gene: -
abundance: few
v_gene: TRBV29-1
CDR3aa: CSVEDIGLVQETQYF
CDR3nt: TGCAGCGTTGAAGATATAGGACTGGTCCAAGAGACCCAGTACTTC

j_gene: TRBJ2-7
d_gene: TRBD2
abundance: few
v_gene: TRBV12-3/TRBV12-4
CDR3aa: CASSFAGGPNEQYF
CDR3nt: TGTGCCAGCAGTTTTGCGGGAGGGCCGAACGAGCAGTACTTC

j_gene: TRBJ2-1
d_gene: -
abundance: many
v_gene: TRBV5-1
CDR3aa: CASRFGRGYNEQFF
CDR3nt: TGCGCCAGCAGGTTCGGACGGGGTTACAATGAGCAGTTCTTC

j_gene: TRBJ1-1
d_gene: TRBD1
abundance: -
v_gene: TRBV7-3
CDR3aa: CASSSWDRGGTEAFF
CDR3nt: TGTGCCAGCAGCTCGTGGGACAGGGGTGGGACTGAAGCTTTCTTT

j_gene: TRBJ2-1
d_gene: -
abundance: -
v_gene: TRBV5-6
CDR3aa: CASSLELGTYNEQFF
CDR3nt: TGTGCCAGCAGCCTCGAACTAGGAACCTACAATGAGCAGTTCTTC

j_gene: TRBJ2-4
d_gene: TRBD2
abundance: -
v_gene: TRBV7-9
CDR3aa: CASSSPRGGDIQYF
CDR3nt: TGTGCCAGCAGCTCCCCCCGGGGAGGGGACATTCAGTACTTC